One and the same sample provided the 20 T cell receptor beta chains below, sequenced in a study of blood T cell repertoires in COVID-19. This table comes from immunoSEQ multiplex PCR, and its TCRdb copy is limited to in-frame clones, with some not included. This repertoire shows 65,000 to 90,000 clones, about 91% found once; its top ten account for about 9.2%. Sequenced sample: peripheral blood. The source of these receptors is a man aged 80 or over with acute or convalescent COVID-19.

The chain links TRBV21-1 to TRBJ2-7; the table's D call of TRBD2 was not tested on the DNA. TRBV21-1 is classified as a pseudogene. The CDR3 length is 17 residues. The CDR3 DNA follows: TGTGCCAGCAGCAAAAAGAGTCGAGGCAAGCGCTCCTACGAGCAGTACTTC. It specifies CASSKKSRGKRSYEQYF.

The chain carries TRBV19 and TRBJ1-4, with D perhaps matching TRBD1 (5 bases). CDR3 length equals 18 residues. V lost 5 bases, J lost 7 bases, and 26 bases lay in between. Germline loops: CDR1 LNHDA, CDR2 SQIVND (reference sequence). CDR3 in amino acids: CASSDQILGGGTGEKLFF. The CDR3 region has the DNA TGTGCCAGTAGTGACCAGATTCTGGGCGGGGGAACTGGTGAAAAACTGTTTTTT.

The chain links TRBV18 to TRBJ2-2; 9 positions agree with TRBD2. Trimming at V came to 3 bases and at J to 4 bases, leaving 6 bases not matched to a gene. Germline CDR1 is KGHSH and CDR2 is LQKENI. The CDR3 covers 16 residues. The CDR3 bases are TGTGCCAGCTCACCGCCAGGACTAGCGAGCACCGGGGAGCTGTTTTTT. Its protein is CASSPPGLASTGELFF.

This sequence joins TRBV7-3 and TRBJ2-4; a weak D match, TRBD2 (6 bases). The CDR3 contains 15 residues. Germline lookup yields CDR1 SGHTA and CDR2 FQGTGA. Trimming shortened V by 1 base and J by 0 bases, and 7 bases separated the two germline ends. The DNA of the CDR3 is TGTGCCAGCAGCTTAAGCGGGACAGCCAAAAACATTCAGTACTTC. It yields the protein CASSLSGTAKNIQYF. Filled out from reference TRBV7-3 and TRBJ2-4, the complete variable domain reads GAGVSQTPSNKVTEKGKYVELRCDPISGHTALYWYRQSLGQGPEFLIYFQGTGAADDSGLPNDRFFAVRPEGSVSTLKIQRTERGDSAVYLCASSLSGTAKNIQYFGAGTRLSVL.

The gene calls are TRBV11-2 and TRBJ2-7, with D possibly matching TRBD2 (6 bases). The germline V gene encodes CDR1 SGHAT and CDR2 FQNNGV. The CDR3 is made up of 15 amino acids. The germline V and J ends were trimmed by 2 bases and 2 bases, with 13 bases remaining between them. The CDR3 nucleotides read TGTGCCAGCAGCTTATTGCTAGCGACTGCCTACGAGCAGTACTTC. Encoded protein: CASSLLLATAYEQYF.

This sequence joins TRBV9 and TRBJ2-1, with D perhaps matching TRBD2 (6 bases). V was clipped by 0 bases and J by 15 bases, with 13 bases between them. The CDR3 is 12 residues long. CDR1 and CDR2 (germline): SGDLS, YYNGEE. The CDR3 here is CASSVGSGPGFF. CDR3 in DNA: TGTGCCAGCAGCGTAGGTAGCGGTCCCGGGTTCTTC.

The J gene is TRBJ2-7, the V gene TRBV3-1 (or the pseudogene TRBV3-2); D possibly corresponds to TRBD2 (6 bases). This CDR3 has 14 amino acids. Trimming cost V 4 bases and J 3 bases, with 13 bases left between them. CDR1 is LGHDT, CDR2 YNNKEL, per germline (reference sequence). The CDR3: CASSLGTSNYEQYF. Written as DNA, the CDR3 is TGTGCCAGCAGCCTCGGGACTTCGAACTACGAGCAGTACTTC.

J is TRBJ2-1 and V is TRBV6-5; 13 positions agree with TRBD2. V lost 7 bases and J lost 6; bases outside the gene matches: 6. The CDR3 loop spans 15 amino acids. Germline V gene data show CDR1 as MNHEY and CDR2 as SVGAGI. The CDR3 DNA reads as TGTGCCAGCACCCCGGGGACTAGCGGGGCCAATGAGCAGTTCTTC. Amino acids: CASTPGTSGANEQFF.

This clone has just a few counts. V is TRBV13 and J is TRBJ1-2; D is possibly TRBD1 (6 bases). Trimming pared 2 bases from V and 1 base from J, leaving 14 bases between. Germline V lookup: CDR1 PRHDT, CDR2 FYEKMQ (reference sequence). The CDR3 contains 16 residues. The DNA of the CDR3 is TGTGCCAGCAGCTTACAGACAGGATCCTTTAACTATGGCTACACCTTC. The encoded protein is CASSLQTGSFNYGYTF.

The chain carries TRBV21-1 and TRBJ2-1; no DNA check was done on the table's D call, TRBD1. TRBV21-1 is noted as a pseudogene. This CDR3 has 15 amino acids. The DNA of the CDR3 is TGTGCCAGCAGCCTTAGACACGCCAGGGGGAATGAGCAGTTCTTC. Translation: CASSLRHARGNEQFF.

The rearrangement uses TRBV7-8 and TRBJ2-7; possibly TRBD1 for D (5 bases). CDR3 length: 15 residues. The V gene's germline CDR1 is SGHVS and CDR2 FQNEAQ. V was clipped by 0 bases and J by 0 bases, with 9 bases between them. CDR3 in amino acids: CASSLASRDSYEQYF. In DNA form, the CDR3 reads TGTGCCAGCAGCTTAGCTTCCAGGGACTCCTACGAGCAGTACTTC.

The chain carries TRBV27 and TRBJ2-7, with TRBD1 as a possible D gene (5 bases). Germline V lookup: CDR1 MNHEY, CDR2 SMNVEV (reference sequence). V lost 4 bases and J 2 bases, leaving 12 bases between the germline ends. The CDR3 has 14 residues. For the CDR3, the DNA is TGTGCCAGCAGTTCCCCAGGGCCTACCTACGAGCAGTACTTC. Translating gives CASSSPGPTYEQYF.

This clone occurred a few times. The chain is built from TRBV18 and TRBJ1-2; the D is unclear. This CDR3 is built from 16 residues. Germline CDR1 KGHSH, CDR2 LQKENI. The V and J ends lost 2 bases and 0 bases respectively, with 13 bases between them. As DNA, the CDR3 is TGTGCCAGCTCACCAAGTCCCCCGGGAACTAACTATGGCTACACCTTC. As protein: CASSPSPPGTNYGYTF.

V gene TRBV5-1 combines with J gene TRBJ1-6; D might be TRBD1 (6 bases). There are 16 residues in the CDR3. The germline gives CDR1 SGHRS, CDR2 YFSETQ. With 0 bases removed from V and 9 bases from J, the gap between germline ends came to 16 bases. In DNA form, the CDR3 reads TGCGCCAGCAGCTTGGAGACAGGAAGGGGTGGTTCACCCCTCCACTTT. Translating it yields CASSLETGRGGSPLHF.

The genes are TRBV7-6 and TRBJ1-5, with a weak D call TRBD1 (5 bases). The CDR3 has 16 residues. Looked up from germline, CDR1 is SGHVS and CDR2 is FNYEAQ. Trimming cost V 1 base and J 2 bases, with 12 bases left between them. The CDR3 nucleotides are TGTGCCAGCAGCTTAGAAGGGGTAAGGGGCAATCAGCCCCAGCATTTT. It translates to CASSLEGVRGNQPQHF.

This sequence joins TRBV30 and TRBJ2-5, with 9 bases matching TRBD1. V lost 1 base to trimming and J lost 5 bases; unmatched junction nucleotides: 8. The CDR3 consists of 15 residues. From germline, CDR1 is GTSNPN and CDR2 SVGIG (reference sequence). CDR3 sequence reads: CAWSETGTGTETQYF. The CDR3 DNA reads as TGTGCCTGGAGTGAAACCGGGACAGGGACGGAGACCCAGTACTTC.

The chain links TRBV6-2 or TRBV6-3 to TRBJ1-5; D not resolved. The CDR3 totals 16 residues. Germline CDR1 and CDR2: MNHEY and SVGEGT. Trimming pared 4 bases from V and 6 bases from J, leaving 19 bases between. The CDR3 DNA reads TGTGCCAGCAGTTCTCATCTCAGCGGGGTTAGTCAGCCCCAGCATTTT. Its translation: CASSSHLSGVSQPQHF.

The chain uses TRBV15 and TRBJ2-1, with 10 bases aligning to TRBD1. Germline V gene data show CDR1 as LNHNV and CDR2 as YYDKDF (reference sequence). Losses at the gene ends were 0 bases for V and 7 bases for J; bases not matched to a gene: 6. This CDR3 has 16 amino acids. Here the CDR3 reads CATSREGQGFINEQFF. Written as DNA, the CDR3 is TGTGCCACCAGCAGAGAGGGACAGGGGTTTATAAATGAGCAGTTCTTC.

The chain combines TRBV27 with TRBJ2-7; 7 positions agree with TRBD2. CDR3 length equals 14 residues. V was pared by 5 bases and J by 3 bases, with 7 bases of the junction left unmatched. CDR1 and CDR2 (germline): MNHEY, SMNVEV (reference sequence). In DNA form, the CDR3 reads TGTGCCAGCAGTCTCTCGGGGGGAGTCTACGAGCAGTACTTC. Encoded protein: CASSLSGGVYEQYF.

J is TRBJ2-7 and V is TRBV7-9; 10 nucleotides line up with TRBD1. The CDR3 sequence is 15 residues long. The germline V gene has CDR1 SEHNR and CDR2 FQNEAQ (reference sequence). J gave up 2 bases and V 4 bases, and 5 bases lay outside the gene matches. The CDR3, as DNA: TGTGCCAGCAGCTCCGCCGGGACAGGGGCCTACGAGCAGTACTTC. Translated, it gives CASSSAGTGAYEQYF.